This T cell receptor beta chain appears in the sequencing data of a study of OX40 agonist ivuxolimab in advanced cancers. Of note for this clone: What it binds is not known.

Study outcomes and limitations: Averaged across samples, CD8+ T cells carried more expanded clones than CD4+ did.

Method: immunoSEQ multiplex PCR; TCRdb's copy keeps in-frame clones and lacks some. The repertoire holds tens of thousands of clones, with 89% as singletons. This TCR was recovered from an adult with an advanced solid tumor such as melanoma, head and neck, liver or kidney cancer. Here the sequenced sample was CD4+ or CD8+ T cells sorted from blood, taken in a trial of the OX40 agonist ivuxolimab.

The CDR3 bases are TGTGCCAGCAGTTTTTTCCAGGGAGTCTACGAGCAGTACTTC. Amino acid sequence: CASSFFQGVYEQYF. The rearrangement joins TRBV28 to TRBJ2-7; either TRBD1 or TRBD2 may supply D (5 bases each). Trimming left V 3 bases short and J 3 bases short, with 12 bases between. The CDR3 extends over 14 amino acids. Germline V gives CDR1 MDHEN, CDR2 SYDVKM.